This is a list of T cell receptor beta chains from one sample in a study of T cells after yellow fever vaccination. TCRdb redid the calling of the 5' RACE reads with MiXCR, one entry per CDR3 protein. The sample includes about 300,000 distinct CDR3 sequences, around 6.8% of them seen just once. The source was PBMCs, collected around 45 days after the first yellow fever vaccination. The receptors derive from a man between 18 and 35 years old who received the YFV17D yellow fever vaccine. Both conserved end residues are part of each CDR3. The D gene is left open where the match is weak. Clone size appears in some rows only: once, few, many, or a class for an expanded clone.

TRBD2 | TRBJ2-1 | . | TRBV4-3 | TGCGCCAGCAGCCAAGATCCGCCTGCTAGCGGGGGGGTCAATGAGCAGTTCTTC | CASSQDPPASGGVNEQFF
. | TRBJ2-5 | many | TRBV5-1 | TGCGCCAGCAGCCTAGCGTCCCAGTGGGAGACCCAGTACTTC | CASSLASQWETQYF
TRBD1 | TRBJ1-2 | . | TRBV6-2/TRBV6-3 | TGTGCCAGCAGTCGCCCGACAGGGTATGGCTACACCTTC | CASSRPTGYGYTF
TRBD1 | TRBJ1-2 | few | TRBV6-2/TRBV6-3 | TGTGCCAGCTGCCCCCGGGACAGCGTCTATTCGAATGGCTACACCTTC | CASCPRDSVYSNGYTF
TRBD1 | TRBJ1-4 | few | TRBV5-1 | TGCGCCAGCAGCGAGGGGGCGCGGGGAACTAATGAAAAACTGTTTTTT | CASSEGARGTNEKLFF
. | TRBJ1-1 | many | TRBV28 | TGTGCCAGCAGTCGACAGGCGAACACTGAAGCTTTCTTT | CASSRQANTEAFF
TRBD1 | TRBJ2-3 | few | TRBV10-1 | TGCGCCAGCAGTTCCGAGGGACAGTCAGATACGCAGTATTTT | CASSSEGQSDTQYF
. | TRBJ2-2 | . | TRBV7-2 | TGTGCCAGCAGCTTAGTCCTAGCGCCGGCCGGGGAGCTGTTTTTT | CASSLVLAPAGELFF
TRBD2 | TRBJ2-1 | few | TRBV7-2 | TGTGCCAGCAGCTTAATGGCGGGGGCCTACAATGAGCAGTTCTTC | CASSLMAGAYNEQFF
. | TRBJ1-6 | few | TRBV7-3 | TGTGCCAGCAGCTTATCCGGGGGCTTGAATTCACCCCTCCACTTT | CASSLSGGLNSPLHF
. | TRBJ1-5 | few | TRBV5-5 | TGTGCCAGCAGCTCCAACCCCAATCAGCCCCAGCATTTT | CASSSNPNQPQHF